A selection of T cell receptor beta chains follows, all from one sample in a study of Ad26.COV2.S vaccination and SARS-CoV-2 variants. Libraries were prepared by immunoSEQ multiplex PCR; TCRdb keeps only in-frame clonotypes and omits some of them. The sample has about 410,000 clones, over 80% seen once; the top ten hold less than 2%. The source was peripheral blood, collected in a trial of Ad26.COV2.S vaccine versus placebo. These receptors were obtained from a person between 18 and 65 years old who received the Ad26.COV2.S COVID-19 vaccine or a placebo. CDR3s include the opening cysteine and the closing phenylalanine or tryptophan. The order of the fields is J gene, D gene, V gene, clone size, CDR3 protein, CDR3 DNA. The D gene is left open where the match is weak. A clone size is listed for some rows: how often the clone was seen (once, few, many), or a class if it is expanded.

>TRBJ1-4|TRBD1|TRBV11-3|.
CASSRDRSNEKLFF
TGTGCCAGCAGCCGGGACAGGAGTAATGAAAAACTGTTTTTT
>TRBJ1-2|.|TRBV18|.
CASSQDTNYGYTF
TGTGCCAGCTCACAGGACACGAACTATGGCTACACCTTC
>TRBJ2-1|TRBD1|TRBV4-1|.
CASSQALGQLYNEQFF
TGCGCCAGCAGCCAAGCGTTGGGACAGTTATACAATGAGCAGTTCTTC
>TRBJ1-2|.|TRBV7-8|.
CASSLASLSYDGYNYGYTF
TGTGCCAGCAGCTTAGCGAGTTTATCCTATGACGGTTATAACTATGGCTACACCTTC
>TRBJ1-2|.|TRBV5-6|.
CASSFAGNYGYTF
TGTGCCAGCAGCTTCGCAGGGAACTATGGCTACACCTTC
>TRBJ1-1|.|TRBV28|.
CASSLGVAGGAFF
TGTGCCAGCAGTTTAGGGGTCGCTGGGGGAGCTTTCTTT
>TRBJ2-4|.|TRBV4-1|.
CASSQVTGTKNIQYF
TGCGCCAGCAGCCAAGTCACAGGGACCAAAAACATTCAGTACTTC
>TRBJ2-7|.|TRBV5-6|.
CASSFSYEQYF
TGTGCCAGCAGCTTCTCCTACGAGCAGTACTTC
>TRBJ2-5|.|TRBV5-5|.
CASSLNPTTETQYF
TGTGCCAGCAGTTTGAACCCCACAACGGAGACCCAGTACTTC
>TRBJ2-2|.|TRBV28|few
CASSWAGTHTGELFF
TGTGCCAGCAGTTGGGCAGGGACCCACACCGGGGAGCTGTTTTTT
>TRBJ1-1|.|TRBV9|.
CASSAQELATEAFF
TGTGCCAGCAGCGCCCAGGAGCTAGCCACTGAAGCTTTCTTT
>TRBJ2-3|TRBD2|TRBV7-2|.
CASSPGPQRGNTDTQYF
TGTGCCAGCAGCCCAGGACCACAGCGGGGGAACACAGATACGCAGTATTTT
>TRBJ2-1|.|TRBV6-2/TRBV6-3|.
CASSTGPYNEQFF
TGTGCCAGCAGTACCGGCCCCTACAATGAGCAGTTCTTC
>TRBJ2-7|.|TRBV6-6|.
CASSTGQLYEQYF
TGTGCCAGCAGTACCGGGCAACTCTACGAGCAGTACTTC
>TRBJ2-3|.|TRBV19|.
CASSTTSTDTQYF
TGTGCCAGTAGTACAACTAGTACAGATACGCAGTATTTT
>TRBJ2-5|TRBD2|TRBV5-4|.
CASSPEAGGQETQYF
TGTGCCAGCAGCCCCGAGGCGGGGGGGCAAGAGACCCAGTACTTC
>TRBJ2-5|TRBD1|TRBV14|.
CASSDPPGQGGGQETQYF
TGTGCCAGCAGCGATCCCCCAGGACAGGGAGGAGGACAAGAGACCCAGTACTTC
>TRBJ2-5|TRBD2|TRBV19|.
CATRRLAGTSAGETQYF
TGTGCCACCCGACGACTAGCGGGGACTTCTGCTGGCGAGACCCAGTACTTC
>TRBJ1-6|.|TRBV6-2/TRBV6-3|.
CASSYVGVHAPLHF
TGTGCCAGCAGTTACGTCGGAGTCCATGCACCCCTCCACTTT
>TRBJ2-2|.|TRBV3-1/TRBV3-2|.
CASSLFSANTGELFF
TGTGCCAGCAGCCTTTTTTCAGCGAACACCGGGGAGCTGTTTTTT
>TRBJ2-1|TRBD2|TRBV30|once
CAWSVVAGSNEQFF
TGTGCCTGGAGTGTGGTAGCGGGGTCGAATGAGCAGTTCTTC
>TRBJ2-1|.|TRBV18|.
CASSASGTRNEQFF
TGTGCCAGCTCAGCCTCCGGGACACGCAATGAGCAGTTCTTC
>TRBJ2-3|.|TRBV2|.
CASSDEGSVPRVGQYF
TGTGCCAGCAGTGATGAGGGTTCCGTTCCGCGGGTCGGGCAGTATTTT
>TRBJ1-1|TRBD1|TRBV5-1|.
CASSFMTGEKTEAFF
TGCGCCAGCAGCTTCATGACAGGGGAGAAGACTGAAGCTTTCTTT
>TRBJ2-7|.|TRBV25-1|.
CASSVLGKYEQYF
TGTGCCAGCAGTGTATTAGGGAAATACGAGCAGTACTTC
>TRBJ2-1|.|TRBV3-1/TRBV3-2|.
CASSQEGRKRTRLGAEQFF
TGTGCCAGCAGCCAAGAGGGTCGCAAGCGGACTCGACTAGGCGCTGAGCAGTTCTTC
>TRBJ1-2|.|TRBV7-2|.
CASSLELEGVNGYTF
TGTGCCAGCAGCTTAGAACTTGAGGGCGTTAATGGCTACACCTTC
>TRBJ1-5|.|TRBV12-3/TRBV12-4|.
CASNSASNQPQHF
TGTGCCAGCAATAGCGCGAGCAATCAGCCCCAGCATTTT
>TRBJ2-3|.|TRBV7-9|.
CASSLTGTDTQYF
TGTGCCAGCAGCTTAACAGGCACAGATACGCAGTATTTT
>TRBJ2-5|.|TRBV20-1|.
CSAIREETQYF
TGCAGTGCTATCAGGGAAGAGACCCAGTACTTC
>TRBJ1-5|.|TRBV5-6|.
CASSSGLFGNQPQHF
TGTGCCAGCAGCTCCGGACTCTTTGGCAATCAGCCCCAGCATTTT
>TRBJ2-5|.|TRBV9|.
CASSGGAQETQYF
TGTGCCAGCAGCGGGGGGGCGCAAGAGACCCAGTACTTC
>TRBJ1-2|TRBD1|TRBV24-1|.
CATSDLSPTGGNGYTF
TGTGCCACCAGTGATCTTAGCCCCACAGGGGGCAATGGCTACACCTTC
>TRBJ2-5|TRBD1|TRBV10-1|once
CASSPGTAMETQYF
TGCGCCAGCAGTCCAGGGACAGCCATGGAGACCCAGTACTTC
>TRBJ2-7|TRBD1|TRBV27|.
CASSLMTGRKQYF
TGTGCCAGCAGTTTAATGACAGGGCGTAAGCAGTACTTC
>TRBJ2-5|TRBD1|TRBV7-2|.
CASSPQGAEGETQYF
TGTGCCAGCAGTCCACAGGGGGCGGAGGGGGAGACCCAGTACTTC
>TRBJ2-2|TRBD1|TRBV6-5|.
CASSRDRASTGELFF
TGTGCCAGCAGCAGAGACAGGGCCAGCACCGGGGAGCTGTTTTTT
>TRBJ2-7|.|TRBV10-3|once
CAISEPRHEQYF
TGTGCCATCAGTGAGCCCCGACACGAGCAGTACTTC
>TRBJ1-2|TRBD1|TRBV3-1/TRBV3-2|.
CASSPSDREHYGYTF
TGTGCCAGCAGCCCCTCGGACAGGGAGCACTATGGCTACACCTTC
>TRBJ1-4|.|TRBV5-6|.
CASSPSPGTDNEKLFF
TGTGCCAGCAGCCCATCGCCCGGGACCGATAATGAAAAACTGTTTTTT